This T cell receptor (beta chain) was identified during a study of blood T cell repertoires in COVID-19 (dated by TCRdb to about 2020). At the level of the whole study: Samples from collaborators originated in the United States, Italy and Spain and spanned both the acute and convalescent phases of COVID-19. Samples came from the ongoing ImmuneRACE study (first 160 participants) plus 1,254 subjects from 6 global collaborators. The repertoires were released in a freely available public database intended as a resource for research on the immune response to SARS-CoV-2. Deeply sampled blood TCRbeta repertoires from subjects exposed to, actively infected with, or recovered from COVID-19 were included in the dataset. Sample metadata almost always included a de-identified subject ID, COVID-19 status, age in years and sex. The prospective study material was composed of cDNA or gDNA derived from T cells, B-cell-depleted T cells, or PBMCs. Where HLA class I and class II types were available, the types were taken from metadata supplied by the sample provider, not from assay-based typing. Study-wide conclusions, independent of this receptor: Clinical and demographic metadata were provided uncurated, with the amount varying by source and participant.

Trimming costs V 2 bases and J 2 bases, and their ends lie 8 bases apart. There are 14 amino acids in the CDR3, from cysteine to phenylalanine inclusive. Only the CDR3 part of the read is kept: 42 bases, read in frame from the first base. The germline V gene sets CDR1 to SGDLS and CDR2 to YYNGEE. The immunoSEQ Assay, a bias-controlled multiplex PCR, was used to amplify TCRbeta CDR3 regions from genomic DNA. The published analysis was carried out like this. Nucleated cell counts per sample were estimated from amplification of reference gene primers within the assay. Sequence reads were collapsed and filtered to measure the absolute abundance of every unique TCRbeta CDR3 rearrangement. For each sample, productive Simpson clonality was calculated as the square root of Simpson's diversity index across productive rearrangements. TCRdb took over this immuneACCESS table, retaining in-frame rearrangements with V and J assigned. Such tables are incomplete; in checked studies, under half of the missing clones stem from an unresolved V gene, and the remainder is unexplained. From that table come the V and J calls and clone size; the DNA was used to work out D and trimming. For this sample the table gives about 320,000 clones, of which about 87% were detected only once. The leading ten clones occupy just under 9% of the sample.

With respect to this clone: Its antigen specificity is not known. Per-nucleotide qualities are absent, and no much larger clonotype sits a single base away.

Participants in the prospective study were enrolled through a virtual design, were aged about 18 to 90 years, and lived in approximately 25 United States geographic areas. To assign participants to cohorts, the prospective study relied on clinical history that participants themselves reported in a screening survey and a study questionnaire. For ImmuneRACE Cohort 3, a participant was defined as recovered based on two consecutive negative NP/OP PCR tests, clearance by a healthcare professional, or resolution of symptoms. Each participant in the prospective study had whole blood, serum and a nasopharyngeal or oropharyngeal swab collected by mobile phlebotomists. Participants in the prospective study had the option to provide additional blood draws and questionnaires over a roughly 2-month period. Blood samples from the prospective study were shipped frozen or at room temperature prior to DNA extraction.

Material for sequencing was PBMCs or T cells enriched from blood (not recorded which). The rearranged chain carries TRBV9 and TRBJ1-3, with no D gene named confidently. This TCR was sampled from a woman aged 18-30 years who had recovered from COVID-19. The nucleotides are TGTGCCAGCAGCGTCCGCGCGGCTGGAAACACCATATATTTT. Translated, it gives CASSVRAAGNTIYF. Beyond the CDR3, the reference TRBV9 and TRBJ1-3 genes provide the residues; the full variable domain reads: DSGVTQTPKHLITATGQRVTLRCSPRSGDLSVYWYQQSLDQGLQFLIQYYNGEERAKGNILERFSAQQFPDLHSELNLSSLELGDSALYFCASSVRAAGNTIYFGEGSWLTVV.